The text below deals with one T cell receptor beta chain. It lacks a known antigen. Base qualities are not recorded, but no much larger clone differs from it by a single base. The time point label of this sample denotes: patch test 3, about 24 weeks after DPC sensitization. This specimen's treatment or condition label, interpreted: therapeutic diphenylcyclopropenone sensitization with weekly scalp DPC. At each patch-test visit, blood was drawn before the patch test was applied. To be eligible, patients had to be aged 18 to 70, diagnosed with alopecia and judged suitable for DPC therapy, while pregnant patients were excluded. Unfractionated whole blood was collected in Tempus Blood RNA tubes, and total RNA was extracted from that blood. The source of the sample is a study of human T cells and chemical hapten exposure (TCRdb year 2021). As for the study more broadly: For sensitization, 2% DPC in acetone was applied to a roughly 2 cm by roughly 2 cm area of upper inner arm skin. The libraries were sequenced as a pool, and the TCR yield per sample differed mostly because of small variations in library volumes within the pool. Patch testing on the upper back used Finn chambers containing 0.01% DPC, with scoring done after 6 days according to International Contact Dermatitis Research Group standards. For TCR sequencing, blood came from about 28 alopecia patients at anywhere from one to four time points (pre-sensitization, 2, 6 and 24 weeks). Throughout the study period of roughly 24 weeks, patients also received therapeutic DPC doses to the scalp every week. Blood was sampled from patients pre-sensitization (week 0) and at 2, 6 and about 24 weeks after DPC sensitization. Alopecia areata with under or over 50% scalp involvement, alopecia totalis and alopecia universalis were represented in the patient cohort, which was mostly female. This study followed changes in the peripheral blood TCR repertoire in vivo during primary and secondary sensitization of alopecia patients to the hapten diphenylcyclopropenone (DPC).

Library preparation was by RACE. Instrument on record: NextSeq 500. During library preparation, unique molecular identifiers were attached to individual cDNA molecules so that TCRs could be counted in a quantitative, reproducible way. Each blood RNA sample was used to sequence both TCR alpha and TCR beta chains. As for the original processing: The median number of TCRs per sample was 85,000 to 100,000, ranging from roughly 23,224 to 690,600. The Decombinator software suite was used to annotate V, J and CDR3 in the TCR reads. To make PS versus PT1 abundance plots, every sample was subsampled to the same number of TCRs (28,000). TCRs were defined as expanded if absent before sensitization and observed at least eight times at the 2-week time point. TCRdb reran the public reads through fastp at Q25 and MiXCR, keeping productive beta chains. One record per CDR3 amino acid sequence lists the most common genes and DNA. Here the V and J calls rest on TCRdb's processing, not on the authors' analysis. The sample table records about 90,000 distinct CDR3 sequences; roughly 10% of these occur just once. Around 1.1% of the sample comes from the top ten.

The junction carries 8 bases between V and J, which are trimmed by 3 bases and 0 bases respectively. Inclusive of the bounding cysteine and phenylalanine, the CDR3 is 13 residues long. The DNA shown is the 39-base CDR3, in frame from base 1. The CDR1 and CDR2 encoded by the germline V gene are SQVTM and ANQGSEA. What the study reported, not specific to this receptor: Significantly more large CDR3 similarity clusters were formed by expanded TCRs than by pre-sensitization or healthy control sets, consistent with antigen-driven responses. A positive correlation was found between the number of PT1 expanded TCRs and patch test score, with significance reached at thresholds 8, 16 and 32 but not 4. DPC sensitization did not change how many TCRs were above 1 in 1000 frequency, and no evidence was found of alterations in global repertoire structure. All patients had alopecia, a presumed autoimmune disease, so their immune response might differ from that of healthy individuals. After repeated subsampling, changes were observed in the strength of the expansion versus patch-test correlation and in the threshold at which the correlation became significant.

The material was whole blood, obtained in connection with sensitization to the hapten diphenylcyclopropenone (DPC). This TCR came from a woman in her thirties with alopecia areata. Some clones in this sample may be carry-over from other donors' samples. This receptor chain uses TRBV29-1 and TRBJ2-5, with no confident D gene call. The DNA is as follows: TGCAGCGTTGAGAGGCAATACCAAGAGACCCAGTACTTC. Its product reads: CSVERQYQETQYF.